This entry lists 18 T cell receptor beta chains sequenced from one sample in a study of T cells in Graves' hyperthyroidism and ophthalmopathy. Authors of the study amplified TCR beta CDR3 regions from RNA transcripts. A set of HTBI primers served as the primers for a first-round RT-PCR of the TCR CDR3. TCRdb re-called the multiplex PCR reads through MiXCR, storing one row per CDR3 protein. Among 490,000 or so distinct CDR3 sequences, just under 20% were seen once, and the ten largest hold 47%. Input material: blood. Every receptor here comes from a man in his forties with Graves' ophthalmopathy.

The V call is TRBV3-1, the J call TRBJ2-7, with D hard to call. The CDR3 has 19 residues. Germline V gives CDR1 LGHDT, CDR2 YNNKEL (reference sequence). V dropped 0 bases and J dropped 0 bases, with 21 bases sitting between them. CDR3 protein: CASSQDGRWVAESSYEQYF. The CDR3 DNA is TGTGCCAGCAGCCAAGATGGTCGATGGGTGGCCGAGAGCTCCTACGAGCAGTACTTC.

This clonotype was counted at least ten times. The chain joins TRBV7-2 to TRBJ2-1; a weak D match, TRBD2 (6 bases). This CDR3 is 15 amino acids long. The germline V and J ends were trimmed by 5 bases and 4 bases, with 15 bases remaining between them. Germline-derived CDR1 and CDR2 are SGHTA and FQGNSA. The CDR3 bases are TGTGCCAGCAGCCCTACCGGGAGTTATTACAATGAGCAGTTCTTC. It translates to CASSPTGSYYNEQFF.

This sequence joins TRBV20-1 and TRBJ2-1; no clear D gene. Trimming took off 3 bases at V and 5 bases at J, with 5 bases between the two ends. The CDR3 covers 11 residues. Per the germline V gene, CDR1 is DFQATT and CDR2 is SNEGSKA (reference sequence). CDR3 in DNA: TGCAGTGCTAGTAGTCACAATGAGCAGTTCTTC. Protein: CSASSHNEQFF.

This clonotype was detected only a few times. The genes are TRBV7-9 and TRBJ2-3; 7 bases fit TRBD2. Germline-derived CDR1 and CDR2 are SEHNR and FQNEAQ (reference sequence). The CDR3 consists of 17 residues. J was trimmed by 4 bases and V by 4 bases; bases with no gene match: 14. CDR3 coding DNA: TGTGCCAGCAGCTCTAGACTAGCCTACCGGGTGGCAGATACGCAGTATTTT. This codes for CASSSRLAYRVADTQYF.

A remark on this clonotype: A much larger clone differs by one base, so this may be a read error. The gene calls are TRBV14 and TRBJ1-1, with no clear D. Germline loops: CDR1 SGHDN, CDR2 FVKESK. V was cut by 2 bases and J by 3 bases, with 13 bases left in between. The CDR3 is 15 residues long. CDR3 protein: CASSQKGSVDTEAFF. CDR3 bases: TGTGCCAGCAGCCAAAAAGGGTCCGTAGACACTGAAGCTTTCTTT.

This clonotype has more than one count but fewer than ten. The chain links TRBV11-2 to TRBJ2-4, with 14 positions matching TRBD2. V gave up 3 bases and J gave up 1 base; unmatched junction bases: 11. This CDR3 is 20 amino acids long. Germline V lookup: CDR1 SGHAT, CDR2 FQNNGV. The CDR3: CASSFEGLAGGWGAKNIQYF. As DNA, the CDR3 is TGTGCCAGCAGCTTCGAAGGACTAGCGGGAGGCTGGGGGGCCAAAAACATTCAGTACTTC.

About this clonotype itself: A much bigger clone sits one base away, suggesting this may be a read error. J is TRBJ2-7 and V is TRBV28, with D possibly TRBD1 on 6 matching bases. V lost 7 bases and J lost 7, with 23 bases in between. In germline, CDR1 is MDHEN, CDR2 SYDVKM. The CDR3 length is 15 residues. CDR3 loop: CASIQTGRLDNEQYF. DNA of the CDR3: TGTGCCAGCATCCAGACAGGCCGACTTGACAATGAGCAGTACTTC.

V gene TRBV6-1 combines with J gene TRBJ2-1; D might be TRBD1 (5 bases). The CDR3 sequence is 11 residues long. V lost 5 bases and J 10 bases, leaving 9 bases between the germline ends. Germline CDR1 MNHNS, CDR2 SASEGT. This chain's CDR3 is CASSTQGEQFF. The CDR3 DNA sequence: TGTGCCAGCAGTACCCAGGGCGAGCAGTTCTTC.

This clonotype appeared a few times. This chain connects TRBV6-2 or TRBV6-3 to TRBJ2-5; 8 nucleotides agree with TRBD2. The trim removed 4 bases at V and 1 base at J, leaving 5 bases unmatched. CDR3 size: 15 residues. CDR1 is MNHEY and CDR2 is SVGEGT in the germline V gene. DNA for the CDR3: TGTGCCAGCAGTTTGAGCGGGAGAGTCCAAGAGACCCAGTACTTC. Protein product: CASSLSGRVQETQYF.

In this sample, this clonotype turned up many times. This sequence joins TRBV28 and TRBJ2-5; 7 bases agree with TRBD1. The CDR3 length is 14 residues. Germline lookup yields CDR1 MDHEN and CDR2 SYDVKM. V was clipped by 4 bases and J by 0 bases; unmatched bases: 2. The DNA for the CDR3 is TGTGCCAGCAGTTCCGACAGGGACCAAGAGACCCAGTACTTC. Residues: CASSSDRDQETQYF.

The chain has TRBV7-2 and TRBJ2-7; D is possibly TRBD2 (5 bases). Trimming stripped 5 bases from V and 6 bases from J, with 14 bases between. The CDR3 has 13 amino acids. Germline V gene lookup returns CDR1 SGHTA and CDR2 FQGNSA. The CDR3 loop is CASSGQVEGEQYF. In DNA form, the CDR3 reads TGTGCCAGCAGCGGGCAGGTAGAGGGCGAGCAGTACTTC.

This chain's CDR3 is CASSPWTGETEAFF. CDR3 bases: TGTGCCAGCAGCCCATGGACAGGGGAGACTGAAGCTTTCTTT. The chain links TRBV5-5 to TRBJ1-1, with 9 bases matching TRBD1. Per germline, CDR1 SGHKS and CDR2 YYEKEE (reference sequence). The CDR3 sequence is 14 residues long. The V gene end was trimmed by 4 bases and the J gene end by 5 bases; junction bases not matched to a gene: 6.

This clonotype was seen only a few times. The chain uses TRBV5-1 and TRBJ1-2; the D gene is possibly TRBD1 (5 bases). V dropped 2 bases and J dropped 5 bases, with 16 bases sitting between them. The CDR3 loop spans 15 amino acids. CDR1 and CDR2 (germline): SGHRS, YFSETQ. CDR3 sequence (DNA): TGCGCCAGCAGCTTCGATGCAGGGCGGAATTATGGCTACACCTTC. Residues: CASSFDAGRNYGYTF. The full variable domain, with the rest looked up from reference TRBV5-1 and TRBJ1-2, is KAGVTQTPRYLIKTRGQQVTLSCSPISGHRSVSWYQQTPGQGLQFLFEYFSETQRNKGNFPGRFSGRQFSNSRSEMNVSTLELGDSALYLCASSFDAGRNYGYTFGSGTRLTVV.

The CDR3 bases are TGTGCCAGTAGCTGGACTAGCGGGGGGGCCACGAATACGCAGTATTTT. As protein: CASSWTSGGATNTQYF. The chain couples TRBV19 to TRBJ2-3; TRBD2 agrees at 15 bases. In germline, CDR1 is LNHDA, CDR2 SQIVND (reference sequence). With 6 bases clipped from V and 7 bases from J, the junction kept 8 bases outside the gene matches. The CDR3 length is 16 residues.

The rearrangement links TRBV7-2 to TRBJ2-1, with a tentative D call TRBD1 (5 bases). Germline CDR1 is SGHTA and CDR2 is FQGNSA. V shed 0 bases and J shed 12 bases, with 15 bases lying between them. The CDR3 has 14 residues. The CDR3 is CASSLARQRSSQFF. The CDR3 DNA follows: TGTGCCAGCAGCTTAGCGAGACAGAGAAGCTCGCAGTTCTTC.

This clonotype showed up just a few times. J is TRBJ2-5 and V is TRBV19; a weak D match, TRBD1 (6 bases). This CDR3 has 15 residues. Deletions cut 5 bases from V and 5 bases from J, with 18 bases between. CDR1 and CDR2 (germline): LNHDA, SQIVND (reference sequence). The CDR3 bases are TGTGCCAGTAGTGCAACAGGGAATCTCGGGGAGACCCAGTACTTC. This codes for CASSATGNLGETQYF.

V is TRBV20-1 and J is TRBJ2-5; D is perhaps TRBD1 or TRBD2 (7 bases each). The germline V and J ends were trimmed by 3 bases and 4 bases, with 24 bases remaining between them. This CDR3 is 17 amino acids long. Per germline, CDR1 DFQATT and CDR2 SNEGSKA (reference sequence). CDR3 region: CSASPREGARVGETQYF. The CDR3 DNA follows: TGCAGTGCTAGCCCTAGGGAGGGGGCGCGGGTCGGAGAGACCCAGTACTTC.

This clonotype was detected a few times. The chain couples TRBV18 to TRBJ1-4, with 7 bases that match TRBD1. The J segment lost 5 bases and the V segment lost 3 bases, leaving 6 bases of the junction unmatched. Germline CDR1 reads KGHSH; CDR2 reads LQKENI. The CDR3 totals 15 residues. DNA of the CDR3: TGTGCCAGCTCACCCCCCCGGACAGGAAATGAAAAACTGTTTTTT. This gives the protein CASSPPRTGNEKLFF.